This record looks at one T cell receptor beta chain sequence and its context. The data belong to a study of OX40 agonist ivuxolimab in advanced cancers. TCRdb keeps only in-frame clones here, not all; method: immunoSEQ multiplex PCR. The profile shows about 24,000 clones, about 90% of them singletons. The V end lost 6 bases, the J end lost 8 bases, and 20 bases lay between the germline ends. Germline CDR1 SGHNT, CDR2 YYREEE (reference sequence). There are 14 residues in the CDR3. This TCR derives from an adult with an advanced solid tumor such as melanoma, head and neck, liver or kidney cancer. V gene TRBV5-4 combines with J gene TRBJ1-2, with D unclear. The material was CD4+ or CD8+ T cells sorted from blood, obtained in a trial of the OX40 agonist ivuxolimab. The CDR3, as DNA: TGTGCCAGCACCTCAAGAAACCGAGATTCGGGCTACACCTTC. It yields the protein CASTSRNRDSGYTF.